The following is a T cell receptor (beta chain) sequence with its context. The antigen remains undetermined. Making the TCR beta cDNA relied on 5'RACE template switching with UMIs. TCRdb re-called the 5' RACE reads; one entry per CDR3 protein, DNA not given. This sample's clone table lists roughly 150,000 distinct CDR3 sequences. The data belong to a study of T cells expressing NK-cell markers. Study context: It was from sorted CD3+CD56+NKG2C+, CD3+CD56+NKG2C- and CD3+CD56-NKG2C+ T cells that TCR beta repertoires came. Findings and limits, study-wide: Dominant NKG2C+ clonotypes in six donors made up roughly 1.0-7.0% of CD8+ T cells.

The CDR3 totals 15 residues. Germline V lookup: CDR1 SGHRS, CDR2 YFSETQ. The clonotype was recovered from a woman aged 18-70 years in good health. The sequenced material came from blood T cells: a sorted CD56 or NKG2C T cell subset, CD4+ or CD8+ T cells, or bulk PBMC T cells (not recorded which). The chain joins TRBV5-1 to TRBJ2-3; TCRdb designates TRBD2, a call that cannot be tested without DNA. The CDR3 reads CASSLSSGSWDTQYF.